The next 22 T cell receptor beta chains were all read from a single sample in a study of post-analysis software for immune sequencing data. Broader study findings: When patients were compared with controls, about 5 TRBV segments were more frequent, TRBV5-6, TRBV5-1 and TRBV20-1 among them.

Antigen specificity for these receptors is unknown. cDNA libraries for TCR beta contained unique molecular identifiers. TCRdb re-called the PCR reads with MiXCR, one entry per CDR3 protein. The sample lists 750,000 to 950,000 distinct CDR3 sequences, approximately 53% occurring once. Sequencing used blood. All receptors come from a girl aged 10-17 years with multiple sclerosis.

This clonotype was detected once. The V call is TRBV7-9, the J call TRBJ2-5; D might be TRBD2 (5 bases). V dropped 11 bases and J dropped 11 bases, with 21 bases sitting between them. This CDR3 is 12 amino acids long. Germline V gene lookup returns CDR1 SEHNR and CDR2 FQNEAQ (reference sequence). The CDR3 region is CALSLASGEQYF. As DNA, the CDR3 is TGTGCCCTCTCTCTAGCCTCCGGGGAGCAGTACTTC. Complete variable domain (other parts from reference TRBV7-9 and TRBJ2-5): DTGVSQNPRHKITKRGQNVTFRCDPISEHNRLYWYRQTLGQGPEFLTYFQNEAQLEKSRLLSDRFSAERPKGSFSTLEIQRTEQGDSAMYLCALSLASGEQYFGPGTRLLVL.

Ten or more counts support this clonotype. One junction end does not reproduce the germline sequence, and a read error may be involved. The CDR3 here is CASSSLYEQYF. The DNA for the CDR3 is TGTGCCAGCAGTTCTCTCTACGAGCAGTACTTC. This chain connects TRBV5-1 to TRBJ2-7; D is ambiguous. Germline V gene data show CDR1 as SGHRS and CDR2 as YFSETQ. CDR3 length: 11 residues.

The rearrangement uses TRBV29-1 and TRBJ1-2; a weak D match, TRBD1 (5 bases). Trimming took 1 base from V and 4 from J, leaving 13 bases between them. Looked up from germline, CDR1 is SQVTM and CDR2 is ANQGSEA. This CDR3 contains 14 residues. The chain's CDR3 is CSVEGRGSSYGYTF. The DNA of the CDR3 is TGCAGCGTTGAAGGGCGGGGGTCTAGCTATGGCTACACCTTC. Drawing the rest from reference TRBV29-1 and TRBJ1-2, the complete variable domain is SAVISQKPSRDICQRGTSLTIQCQVDSQVTMMFWYRQQPGQSLTLIATANQGSEATYESGFVIDKFPISRPNLTFSTLTVSNMSPEDSSIYLCSVEGRGSSYGYTFGSGTRLTVV.

This clonotype has just a few counts. The chain couples TRBV9 to TRBJ2-3; 11 bases align to TRBD2. CDR3 length equals 15 residues. V gave up 6 bases and J gave up 4 bases; unmatched junction bases: 7. Per the germline V gene, CDR1 is SGDLS and CDR2 is YYNGEE. The CDR3 DNA follows: TGTGCCAGCACCTCTAGCGGGAGGTACCCAGATACGCAGTATTTT. Protein: CASTSSGRYPDTQYF.

V and J are TRBV5-5 and TRBJ2-7; D gene uncertain. CDR1 is SGHKS and CDR2 is YYEKEE in the germline V gene (reference sequence). Trimming shortened V by 4 bases and J by 3 bases, and 17 bases separated the two germline ends. The CDR3 covers 15 residues. Here the CDR3 reads CASSLPFPNHYEQYF. CDR3 bases: TGTGCCAGCAGCCTTCCTTTTCCCAATCACTACGAGCAGTACTTC.

V is TRBV15 and J is TRBJ2-1, with 7 bases lining up with TRBD1. This CDR3 has 13 amino acids. V lost 8 bases, J lost 5 bases, and 6 bases stayed unmatched. Germline CDR1 and CDR2: LNHNV and YYDKDF (reference sequence). For the CDR3, the DNA is TGTGCCACCTGGGACAGCAATAACAATGAGCAGTTCTTC. Amino acid sequence: CATWDSNNNEQFF.

This clonotype was observed a few times. This sequence joins TRBV3-1 and TRBJ2-3; D unclear. There are 19 residues in the CDR3. Trimming removed 0 bases at V and 2 bases at J, with 21 bases between. Germline-derived CDR1 and CDR2 are LGHDT and YNNKEL (reference sequence). The CDR3: CASSQDYRRPAHPTDTQYF. DNA of the CDR3: TGTGCCAGCAGCCAAGATTACCGTCGCCCAGCCCACCCCACAGATACGCAGTATTTT.

The chain combines TRBV2 with TRBJ2-5, with 8 bases matching TRBD1. In germline, CDR1 is SNHLY, CDR2 FYNNEI. The CDR3 extends over 14 amino acids. The trim removed 9 bases at V and 0 bases at J, leaving 6 bases unmatched. The CDR3 sequence is CASNRDRYQETQYF. The CDR3 coding sequence is TGTGCCAGTAACCGGGACAGGTACCAAGAGACCCAGTACTTC.

J is TRBJ2-3 and V is TRBV20-1; D is ambiguous. The CDR3 has 13 residues. Trimming left V 1 base short and J 2 bases short, with 7 bases between. Germline CDR1 is DFQATT and CDR2 is SNEGSKA (reference sequence). The CDR3 spells CSARAEYTDTQYF. The CDR3 DNA reads as TGCAGTGCTAGAGCAGAGTACACAGATACGCAGTATTTT.

This clonotype was found a few times. J is TRBJ2-5 and V is TRBV20-1; TRBD1 matches 9 bases. V lost 5 bases and J lost 11; bases outside the gene matches: 12. The CDR3 length is 13 residues. Germline V lookup: CDR1 DFQATT, CDR2 SNEGSKA (reference sequence). The CDR3 coding sequence is TGCAGTGCTCCGACAGGGGGAAGTAAGCAGCAGTACTTC. This gives the protein CSAPTGGSKQQYF.

The chain is built from TRBV20-1 and TRBJ2-5, with D possibly TRBD1 on 6 matching bases. CDR1 DFQATT and CDR2 SNEGSKA come from the germline V gene (reference sequence). Trimming shortened V by 5 bases and J by 2 bases, and 9 bases separated the two germline ends. The length of the CDR3 is 12 residues. As DNA, the CDR3 is TGCAGTGCTGACAGGAGGCAAGAGACCCAGTACTTC. It translates to CSADRRQETQYF.

This clonotype was picked up one time. J is TRBJ2-5 and V is TRBV4-2, with 8 bases lining up with TRBD1. Gene TRBJ2-7 matches the end of the DNA better, so the J call may be wrong. The germline V gene encodes CDR1 LGHNA and CDR2 YNFKEQ. There are 15 residues in the CDR3. The CDR3, as DNA: TGTGCCAGCAGCCAAGGACAGGGGATCCGATACGAGCAGTACTTC. Translated, it gives CASSQGQGIRYEQYF.

This chain's CDR3 is CASAPGQGSYGYTF. In DNA, the CDR3 is TGTGCTAGTGCCCCCGGACAGGGGAGCTATGGCTACACCTTC. V is TRBV12-5 and J is TRBJ1-2, with 9 nucleotides matching TRBD1. The CDR3 extends over 14 amino acids. V was clipped by 7 bases and J by 4 bases; unmatched bases: 7. Per the germline V gene, CDR1 is LGHNT and CDR2 is FRNRAP. Full variable domain (outside the CDR3, taken from reference TRBV12-5 and TRBJ1-2): DARVTQTPRHKVTEMGQEVTMRCQPILGHNTVFWYRQTMMQGLELLAYFRNRAPLDDSGMPKDRFSAEMPDATLATLKIQPSEPRDSAVYFCASAPGQGSYGYTFGSGTRLTVV.

The gene calls are TRBV5-1 and TRBJ1-1, with 7 bases matching TRBD1. The CDR3 has 15 residues. V lost 4 bases to trimming and J lost 3 bases; unmatched junction nucleotides: 9. From germline, CDR1 is SGHRS and CDR2 YFSETQ. The CDR3 DNA reads TGCGCCAGCAGCCAAAATACAGGGGCGGACACTGAAGCTTTCTTT. Encoded protein: CASSQNTGADTEAFF.

This chain links TRBV5-1 with TRBJ2-1; TRBD1 is a possible D gene (6 bases). There are 15 residues in the CDR3. The V end was cut by 2 bases, the J end by 0 bases, with 9 bases between. In germline, CDR1 is SGHRS, CDR2 YFSETQ. The CDR3 sequence is CASSFPGASYNEQFF. As DNA, the CDR3 is TGCGCCAGCAGCTTTCCAGGGGCCTCCTACAATGAGCAGTTCTTC.

The chain employs TRBV12-3 or TRBV12-4 and TRBJ1-1; no definite D call. The CDR3 spans 13 residues. Trimming removed 5 bases from V and 12 bases from J, with 19 bases in between. CDR3 sequence: CASSPYRGSVPFF. CDR3 DNA sequence: TGTGCCAGCAGTCCTTATCGGGGTAGTGTACCTTTCTTT.

The chain couples TRBV5-1 to TRBJ2-5; the D is unclear. V dropped 2 bases and J dropped 2 bases, with 7 bases sitting between them. Germline-derived CDR1 and CDR2 are SGHRS and YFSETQ. The CDR3 is made up of 13 amino acids. CDR3 protein: CASSFYGQETQYF. The CDR3 DNA is TGCGCCAGCAGCTTCTACGGACAAGAGACCCAGTACTTC.

V usage is TRBV29-1 and J usage is TRBJ2-1; TRBD2 agrees at 13 bases. V trimming: 4 bases; J trimming: 4 bases; junction bases outside the gene matches: 4. The CDR3 has 15 residues. Germline-derived CDR1 and CDR2 are SQVTM and ANQGSEA. The CDR3 DNA follows: TGCAGCGTTGGGAGGGGACTAGCGGGATACAATGAGCAGTTCTTC. This sequence encodes CSVGRGLAGYNEQFF.

The V call is TRBV5-5, the J call TRBJ2-7; 8 bases fit TRBD2. CDR3 length: 16 residues. Germline-derived CDR1 and CDR2 are SGHKS and YYEKEE (reference sequence). The J segment lost 6 bases and the V segment lost 2 bases, leaving 13 bases of the junction unmatched. The CDR3 sequence: CASSFGSPGGLSEQYF. Here the CDR3 DNA reads TGTGCCAGCAGCTTCGGATCGCCGGGGGGGCTCTCCGAGCAGTACTTC.

V is TRBV20-1 and J is TRBJ2-1; 7 bases agree with TRBD1. The CDR3 is 15 amino acids. With V trimmed by 3 bases and J by 2 bases, 7 bases remained unmatched. CDR1 and CDR2 from the germline V gene are DFQATT and SNEGSKA (reference sequence). The CDR3 nucleotides are TGCAGTGCTAGGACAGACAGGGTTGCCTACAATGAGCAGTTCTTC. Protein product: CSARTDRVAYNEQFF.

V gene TRBV20-1 combines with J gene TRBJ2-3; a possible D gene is TRBD1 (6 bases). The V end lost 5 bases, the J end lost 11 bases, and 17 bases lay between the germline ends. The CDR3 spans 12 residues. Germline loops: CDR1 DFQATT, CDR2 SNEGSKA (reference sequence). As DNA, the CDR3 is TGCAGTGCTCGAGGCAGGGGAGAAATGCAGTATTTT. Amino acids: CSARGRGEMQYF.

Only a few counts were recorded for this clonotype. The CDR3 sequence is CSVISNYGYTF. The CDR3 nucleotides are TGCAGCGTTATATCTAACTATGGCTACACCTTC. This chain uses TRBV29-1 with TRBJ1-2; D is ambiguous. This CDR3 is built from 11 residues. Deletions cut 5 bases from V and 0 bases from J, with 4 bases between. CDR1 is SQVTM, CDR2 ANQGSEA, per germline.